This is a list of T cell receptor beta chains from one sample in a study of beta chain features in type 1 diabetes. Some clones are missing from TCRdb's copy, which holds only in-frame ones; the method was immunoSEQ multiplex PCR. The sample records about 140,000 clones, over 9.5% being singletons. The source material was naive CD4+ T cells from blood. The receptor set was obtained from a man aged 18 to 30 in good health. The CDR3 runs from the conserved cysteine through the conserved F or W. D genes are given only for firm matches. Clone size is shown for a subset of rows, as once, few, many or a class of expanded clone.

d_gene: TRBD2; abundance: .; v_gene: TRBV7-3; j_gene: TRBJ2-5; CDR3nt: TGTGCCAGCAGCCCCAGGGATGGGACTAGCGGGGGCGGGACCCAGTACTTC; CDR3aa: CASSPRDGTSGGGTQYF
d_gene: .; abundance: many; v_gene: TRBV19; j_gene: TRBJ2-2; CDR3nt: TGTGCCAGTAGTATTGGTCGCGGAATCACCGGGGAGCTGTTTTTT; CDR3aa: CASSIGRGITGELFF
d_gene: .; abundance: few; v_gene: TRBV19; j_gene: TRBJ2-4; CDR3nt: TGTGCCAGTAGCCATTCCGGGTCCGAAAACATTCAGTACTTC; CDR3aa: CASSHSGSENIQYF
d_gene: TRBD2; abundance: .; v_gene: TRBV5-6; j_gene: TRBJ2-5; CDR3nt: TGTGCCAGCAGCCAGGGGGGACTAGCGGGGGGATTGGAGACCCAGTACTTC; CDR3aa: CASSQGGLAGGLETQYF
d_gene: TRBD2; abundance: .; v_gene: TRBV9; j_gene: TRBJ2-1; CDR3nt: TGTGCCAGCGGCTGGACTAGCGGGGGGAGGAGCTCCTACAATGAGCAGTTCTTC; CDR3aa: CASGWTSGGRSSYNEQFF
d_gene: TRBD2; abundance: few; v_gene: TRBV7-3; j_gene: TRBJ2-1; CDR3nt: TGTGCCAGCAGCTGGGGACTAGCGGGGGGTGATGAGCAGTTCTTC; CDR3aa: CASSWGLAGGDEQFF
d_gene: TRBD2; abundance: few; v_gene: TRBV7-9; j_gene: TRBJ2-7; CDR3nt: TGTGCCAGCAGCTTAAGGCTAGCGGGGGGGCCCGACGAGCAGTACTTC; CDR3aa: CASSLRLAGGPDEQYF
d_gene: TRBD2; abundance: few; v_gene: TRBV10-2; j_gene: TRBJ2-5; CDR3nt: TGCGCCAGCAGTGTTGGACTAGCGGGGGAGACCCAGTACTTC; CDR3aa: CASSVGLAGETQYF
d_gene: TRBD1; abundance: .; v_gene: TRBV5-1; j_gene: TRBJ1-5; CDR3nt: TGCGCCAGCAGCGACGGGACAGGTGAGCCCAATCAGCCCCAGCATTTT; CDR3aa: CASSDGTGEPNQPQHF
d_gene: TRBD1; abundance: .; v_gene: TRBV4-3; j_gene: TRBJ1-5; CDR3nt: TGCGCCAGCAGCCAAGGACAGGGGAGCAATCAGCCCCAGCATTTT; CDR3aa: CASSQGQGSNQPQHF
d_gene: TRBD2; abundance: .; v_gene: TRBV5-1; j_gene: TRBJ2-7; CDR3nt: TGCGCCAGCAGCTTCCAGGGTAGCGGGGGTGACGAGCAGTACTTC; CDR3aa: CASSFQGSGGDEQYF
d_gene: TRBD2; abundance: .; v_gene: TRBV5-4; j_gene: TRBJ2-5; CDR3nt: TGTGCCAGCAGCGTCGGGACTAGCGGGGGTCCCTACCAAGAGACCCAGTACTTC; CDR3aa: CASSVGTSGGPYQETQYF
d_gene: TRBD1; abundance: many; v_gene: TRBV19; j_gene: TRBJ1-5; CDR3nt: TGTGCCAGTAGACGACAGGGGTTACAGCCCCAGCATTTT; CDR3aa: CASRRQGLQPQHF
d_gene: .; abundance: few; v_gene: TRBV6-4; j_gene: TRBJ2-2; CDR3nt: TGTGCCAGCAGTGAACGCCCCTGGGGAGCAAGGTTTTTT; CDR3aa: CASSERPWGARFF
d_gene: TRBD2; abundance: .; v_gene: TRBV11-2; j_gene: TRBJ2-1; CDR3nt: TGTGCCAGCAGTTTCCAGGGCGGGGGGCTTTACAATGAGCAGTTCTTC; CDR3aa: CASSFQGGGLYNEQFF
d_gene: TRBD1; abundance: .; v_gene: TRBV9; j_gene: TRBJ1-2; CDR3nt: TGTGCCAGCACCGTGGGACAGAACTATGGCTACACCTTC; CDR3aa: CASTVGQNYGYTF
d_gene: TRBD1; abundance: few; v_gene: TRBV30; j_gene: TRBJ2-5; CDR3nt: TGTGCCTGGAGGGGGGACAGGGGATTTGAGACCCAGTACTTC; CDR3aa: CAWRGDRGFETQYF
d_gene: .; abundance: few; v_gene: TRBV30; j_gene: TRBJ2-3; CDR3nt: TGTGCCTGGACCCTGGGCTTCCAATTCACAGATACGCAGTATTTT; CDR3aa: CAWTLGFQFTDTQYF
d_gene: .; abundance: .; v_gene: TRBV7-2; j_gene: TRBJ2-7; CDR3nt: TGTGCCAGCAGCTTAGTGGGGACTCAACTGTACGAGCAGTACTTC; CDR3aa: CASSLVGTQLYEQYF
d_gene: TRBD2; abundance: .; v_gene: TRBV7-3; j_gene: TRBJ2-3; CDR3nt: TGTGCCAGCAGCTTATCTAGCGGGGGAACAGATACGCAGTATTTT; CDR3aa: CASSLSSGGTDTQYF
d_gene: TRBD1; abundance: .; v_gene: TRBV5-1; j_gene: TRBJ2-3; CDR3nt: TGCGCCAGCAGCTTGGGACAGGGGTCTACGCAGTATTTT; CDR3aa: CASSLGQGSTQYF
d_gene: TRBD2; abundance: few; v_gene: TRBV18; j_gene: TRBJ2-1; CDR3nt: TGTGCCAGCTCACCAGGACTAGCGGTTAACAATGAGCAGTTCTTC; CDR3aa: CASSPGLAVNNEQFF
d_gene: TRBD1; abundance: few; v_gene: TRBV11-3; j_gene: TRBJ2-2; CDR3nt: TGTGCCAGCGCGGACAGGAGAAACACCGGGGAGCTGTTTTTT; CDR3aa: CASADRRNTGELFF
d_gene: TRBD2; abundance: few; v_gene: TRBV5-4; j_gene: TRBJ2-7; CDR3nt: TGTGCCAGCAGCTGGGGAGGGGACGAGCAGTACTTC; CDR3aa: CASSWGGDEQYF
d_gene: TRBD1; abundance: few; v_gene: TRBV7-2; j_gene: TRBJ2-7; CDR3nt: TGTGCCAGCAGCCCCGCACTAGGGGGCTACGACGAGCAGTACTTC; CDR3aa: CASSPALGGYDEQYF
d_gene: TRBD2; abundance: few; v_gene: TRBV5-1; j_gene: TRBJ2-5; CDR3nt: TGCGCCAGCAGCTTGAGAGCGGGGGTAAAAGAGACCCAGTACTTC; CDR3aa: CASSLRAGVKETQYF
d_gene: TRBD1; abundance: .; v_gene: TRBV10-2; j_gene: TRBJ2-2; CDR3nt: TGCGCCAGCAGCCGACAGGGGAGCACCGGGGAGCTGTTTTTT; CDR3aa: CASSRQGSTGELFF
d_gene: .; abundance: few; v_gene: TRBV5-1; j_gene: TRBJ2-5; CDR3nt: TGCGCCAGCAGCTTGTCTGTAGCCGATCCGAAAGAGACCCAGTACTTC; CDR3aa: CASSLSVADPKETQYF
d_gene: .; abundance: .; v_gene: TRBV11-3; j_gene: TRBJ1-1; CDR3nt: TGTGCCAGCAGCTTAACAGGGAACACTGAAGCTTTCTTT; CDR3aa: CASSLTGNTEAFF
d_gene: .; abundance: few; v_gene: TRBV11-3; j_gene: TRBJ2-2; CDR3nt: TGTGCCAGCAGCTCCCGGGGTAGAACCGGGGAGCTGTTTTTT; CDR3aa: CASSSRGRTGELFF
d_gene: .; abundance: .; v_gene: TRBV11-2; j_gene: TRBJ2-1; CDR3nt: TGTGCCAGCAGCTTACCCTCAGGCGATGAGCAGTTCTTC; CDR3aa: CASSLPSGDEQFF
d_gene: .; abundance: few; v_gene: TRBV19; j_gene: TRBJ1-2; CDR3nt: TGTGCCAGTAGTATCGGGACATCTAACTATGGCTACACCTTC; CDR3aa: CASSIGTSNYGYTF
d_gene: TRBD1; abundance: few; v_gene: TRBV28; j_gene: TRBJ2-7; CDR3nt: TGTGCCAGCAGTTCACATACCGGGACAGGGGGGGACGAGCAGTACTTC; CDR3aa: CASSSHTGTGGDEQYF
d_gene: .; abundance: .; v_gene: TRBV11-2; j_gene: TRBJ1-5; CDR3nt: TGTGCCAGCAGCCTTCTCGGGGGGCCTCAGCCCCAGCATTTT; CDR3aa: CASSLLGGPQPQHF
d_gene: .; abundance: .; v_gene: TRBV7-3; j_gene: TRBJ2-5; CDR3nt: TGTGCCAGCAGCTTGGGCAGGGAACAAGAGACCCAGTACTTC; CDR3aa: CASSLGREQETQYF
d_gene: TRBD2; abundance: .; v_gene: TRBV4-3; j_gene: TRBJ2-5; CDR3nt: TGCGCCAGCAGCCAAGATCGTAGGAGGACTAGCGGGGATGTAGAGACCCAGTACTTC; CDR3aa: CASSQDRRRTSGDVETQYF
d_gene: TRBD1; abundance: .; v_gene: TRBV11-2; j_gene: TRBJ2-7; CDR3nt: TGTGCCAGCAGCCGACAGGGATACGAGCAGTACTTC; CDR3aa: CASSRQGYEQYF
d_gene: .; abundance: .; v_gene: TRBV27; j_gene: TRBJ1-2; CDR3nt: TGTGCCAGCAGCACCAGGACTAACTATGGCTACACCTTC; CDR3aa: CASSTRTNYGYTF
d_gene: .; abundance: few; v_gene: TRBV9; j_gene: TRBJ1-2; CDR3nt: TGTGCCAGCAGCGCGGACAGTAACTATGGCTACACCTTC; CDR3aa: CASSADSNYGYTF
d_gene: TRBD1; abundance: .; v_gene: TRBV9; j_gene: TRBJ2-5; CDR3nt: TGTGCCAGCAGCGTAGGTCCGGGACAGGGAGAGACCCAGTACTTC; CDR3aa: CASSVGPGQGETQYF
d_gene: TRBD1; abundance: .; v_gene: TRBV6-5; j_gene: TRBJ2-7; CDR3nt: TGTGCCAGCCACGACAGGGGTGAATCCTACGAGCAGTACTTC; CDR3aa: CASHDRGESYEQYF
d_gene: .; abundance: many; v_gene: TRBV30; j_gene: TRBJ1-2; CDR3nt: TGTGCCTGGAGTCAACCAGGGATCGGCTACACCTTC; CDR3aa: CAWSQPGIGYTF
d_gene: TRBD1; abundance: few; v_gene: TRBV6-6; j_gene: TRBJ2-7; CDR3nt: TGTGCCAGCAGTCACAGGGGAAGCTCCTACGAGCAGTACTTC; CDR3aa: CASSHRGSSYEQYF
d_gene: .; abundance: .; v_gene: TRBV29-1; j_gene: TRBJ1-2; CDR3nt: TGCAGCCCCAGGGGTGTGGCTTTATGCTACACCTTC; CDR3aa: CSPRGVALCYTF
d_gene: .; abundance: few; v_gene: TRBV7-2; j_gene: TRBJ2-2; CDR3nt: TGTGCCAGCAGCTTTTACGGGGTGAGGACCGGGGAGCTGTTTTTT; CDR3aa: CASSFYGVRTGELFF
d_gene: TRBD1; abundance: many; v_gene: TRBV29-1; j_gene: TRBJ1-2; CDR3nt: TGCAGCGTTGGCCACGGAGGGGGCCTTGGCTACACCTTC; CDR3aa: CSVGHGGGLGYTF
d_gene: .; abundance: .; v_gene: TRBV10-1; j_gene: TRBJ1-1; CDR3nt: TGCGCCAGCAGTGATACGGGGGTGGGAGGTCAAGCTTTCTTT; CDR3aa: CASSDTGVGGQAFF
d_gene: .; abundance: few; v_gene: TRBV4-2; j_gene: TRBJ1-6; CDR3nt: TGTGCCAGCAGCCAAACCACAGGGTTAAATTCACCCCTCCACTTT; CDR3aa: CASSQTTGLNSPLHF
d_gene: .; abundance: few; v_gene: TRBV7-3; j_gene: TRBJ2-5; CDR3nt: TGTGCCAGCAGCCTGAGCGGGCCACCCCAAGAGACCCAGTACTTC; CDR3aa: CASSLSGPPQETQYF
d_gene: TRBD1; abundance: .; v_gene: TRBV6-5; j_gene: TRBJ2-7; CDR3nt: TGTGCCAGCAGTTCCGGACAGGGGGGCTACGAGCAGTACTTC; CDR3aa: CASSSGQGGYEQYF
d_gene: TRBD2; abundance: few; v_gene: TRBV11-3; j_gene: TRBJ2-5; CDR3nt: TGTGCCAGCAGCCCGTCCGGGGGGCAAGAGACCCAGTACTTC; CDR3aa: CASSPSGGQETQYF
d_gene: .; abundance: few; v_gene: TRBV7-2; j_gene: TRBJ2-7; CDR3nt: TGTGCCAGCAGCTTAGTCACGGACAGCTCCTACGAGCAGTACTTC; CDR3aa: CASSLVTDSSYEQYF
d_gene: TRBD1; abundance: few; v_gene: TRBV4-2; j_gene: TRBJ1-4; CDR3nt: TGTGCCAGCAGCCAAGTACCGGGCAGGGGGCTTGAAAAACTGTTTTTT; CDR3aa: CASSQVPGRGLEKLFF
d_gene: .; abundance: .; v_gene: TRBV6-6; j_gene: TRBJ1-2; CDR3nt: TGTGCCAGCAGCCTTGGGACTCCGAACTATGGCTACACCTTC; CDR3aa: CASSLGTPNYGYTF